This T cell receptor (beta chain) originates from a study of response to subunit inactivated influenza vaccine. Study-wide points: The study's authors posited that every seasonal influenza vaccination enlists few new T cells.

This clonotype has only a few counts. Antigen specificity is unknown. CDR1 and CDR2 (germline): SGHRS, YFSETQ. This CDR3 comprises 14 residues. With V trimmed by 1 base and J by 8 bases, 6 bases remained unmatched. MiXCR, applied by TCRdb to the RT-PCR reads, yields one record per CDR3 protein. This table has 710,000 or so distinct CDR3 sequences, 15% to 19% appearing once. The origin of this receptor is a man aged 50 or older who received an inactivated influenza vaccine. V is TRBV5-1 and J is TRBJ2-1; 7 nucleotides align to TRBD2. The specimen was PBMCs from blood, collected 11 to 12 days after vaccination. CDR3 amino acids: CASSLIAGVDEQFF. The CDR3 region has the DNA TGCGCCAGCAGCTTGATCGCGGGGGTAGATGAGCAGTTCTTC.